The clone carrying this T cell receptor beta chain was detected only a few times. Its specificity is unknown. In TCRdb, the reads were re-called with MiXCR into one record per CDR3 protein. Among 900,000 to 950,000 distinct CDR3 sequences listed, 31% were seen once. This sample was included in a study of T cell repertoires in cytomegalovirus infection. Study at large: Newly reported HLA-C-restricted and thoroughly characterized HLA-B-restricted CMV epitopes were employed. Through public TCR beta signatures, both CMV infection and matching HLA type were indicated. General study results and limits: It was HLA-C-restricted CMV-specific TCR beta clonotypes that dominated the response ex vivo. The study identified carriers of CMV plus the relevant HLA from cumulative public TCR beta family frequency.

In germline, CDR1 is MDHEN, CDR2 SYDVKM. V lost 5 bases to trimming and J lost 2 bases, with 16 bases between them. This CDR3 spans 16 amino acids. The material sequenced was cultured CD8+ T cells from PBMCs, taken from culture after CMV antigen stimulation. The sequence derives from a human donor in good health (CMV status not recorded). Some clones in this sample may be carry-over from other donors' samples. The V and J genes are TRBV28 and TRBJ2-1, with D uncertain. CDR3 region: CASSRPRAYPYNEQFF. DNA of the CDR3: TGTGCCAGCAGTAGGCCCCGGGCCTACCCCTACAATGAGCAGTTCTTC.